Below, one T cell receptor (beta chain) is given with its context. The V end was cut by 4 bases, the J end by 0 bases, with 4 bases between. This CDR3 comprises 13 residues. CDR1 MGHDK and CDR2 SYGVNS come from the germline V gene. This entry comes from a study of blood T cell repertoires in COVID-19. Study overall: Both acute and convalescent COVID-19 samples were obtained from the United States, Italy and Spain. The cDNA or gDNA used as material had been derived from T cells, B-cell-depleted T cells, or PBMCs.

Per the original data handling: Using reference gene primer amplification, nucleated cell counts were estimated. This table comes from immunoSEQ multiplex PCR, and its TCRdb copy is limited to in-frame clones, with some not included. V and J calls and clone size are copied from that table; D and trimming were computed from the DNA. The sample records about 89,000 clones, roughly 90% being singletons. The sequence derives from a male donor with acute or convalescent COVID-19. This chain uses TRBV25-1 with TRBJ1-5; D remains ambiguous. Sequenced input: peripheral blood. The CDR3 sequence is CASSANSNQPQHF. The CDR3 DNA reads TGTGCCAGCAGTGCCAATAGCAATCAGCCCCAGCATTTT.